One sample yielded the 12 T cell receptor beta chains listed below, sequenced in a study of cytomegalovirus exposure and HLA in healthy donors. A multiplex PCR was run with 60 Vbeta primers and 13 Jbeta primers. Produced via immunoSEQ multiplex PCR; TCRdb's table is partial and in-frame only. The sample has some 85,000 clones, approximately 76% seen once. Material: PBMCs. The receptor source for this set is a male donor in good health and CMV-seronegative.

The chain's CDR3 is CASSTSQGANTEAFF. The CDR3 nucleotides read TGTGCCAGCAGCACTTCACAGGGTGCGAACACTGAAGCTTTCTTT. This chain links TRBV9 with TRBJ1-1; the D gene is possibly TRBD1 (6 bases). Germline CDR1 is SGDLS and CDR2 is YYNGEE. V was cut by 4 bases and J by 1 base, with 14 bases left in between. The CDR3 contains 15 residues.

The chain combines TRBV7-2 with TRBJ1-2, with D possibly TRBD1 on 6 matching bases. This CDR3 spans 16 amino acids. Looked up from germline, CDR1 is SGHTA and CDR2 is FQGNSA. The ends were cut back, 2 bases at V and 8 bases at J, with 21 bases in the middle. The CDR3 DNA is TGTGCCAGCAGCTTATCCCTACAGGGACCAGCGGGAGGCTACACCTTC. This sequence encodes CASSLSLQGPAGGYTF.

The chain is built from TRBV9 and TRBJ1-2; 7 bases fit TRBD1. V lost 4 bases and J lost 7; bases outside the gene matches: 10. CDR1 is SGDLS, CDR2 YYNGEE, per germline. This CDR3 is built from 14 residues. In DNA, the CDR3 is TGTGCCAGCAGCCCCCAAGACAGGGCGATTGGCTACACCTTC. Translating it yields CASSPQDRAIGYTF.

Here the CDR3 reads CASSLEQGLGTEAFF. The CDR3 DNA reads TGTGCCAGCAGCTTGGAACAGGGTTTGGGCACTGAAGCTTTCTTT. The V gene is TRBV5-6, the J gene TRBJ1-1; D is possibly TRBD1 (6 bases). CDR3 length equals 15 residues. Germline CDR1 reads SGHDT; CDR2 reads YYEEEE. The V end lost 0 bases, the J end lost 4 bases, and 13 bases lay between the germline ends.

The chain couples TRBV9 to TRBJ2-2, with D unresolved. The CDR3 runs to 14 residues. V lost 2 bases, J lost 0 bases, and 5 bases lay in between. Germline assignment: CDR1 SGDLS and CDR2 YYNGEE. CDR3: CASSVTPNTGELFF. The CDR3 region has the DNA TGTGCCAGCAGCGTCACACCGAACACCGGGGAGCTGTTTTTT.

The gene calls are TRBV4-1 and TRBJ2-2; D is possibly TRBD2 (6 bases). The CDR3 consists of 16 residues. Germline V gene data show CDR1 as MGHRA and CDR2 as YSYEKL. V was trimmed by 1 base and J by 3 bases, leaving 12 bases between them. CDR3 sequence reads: CASSQARLAHTGELFF. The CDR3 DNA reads TGCGCCAGCAGCCAAGCCCGCCTAGCGCACACCGGGGAGCTGTTTTTT.

CDR3 loop: CASSTDRTTYGYTF. CDR3 nucleotides: TGTGCCAGTAGTACGGACAGGACTACCTATGGCTACACCTTC. V usage is TRBV19 and J usage is TRBJ1-2, with 7 positions matching TRBD1. This CDR3 has 14 amino acids. J gave up 4 bases and V 4 bases, and 6 bases lay outside the gene matches. The V gene's germline CDR1 is LNHDA and CDR2 SQIVND (reference sequence).

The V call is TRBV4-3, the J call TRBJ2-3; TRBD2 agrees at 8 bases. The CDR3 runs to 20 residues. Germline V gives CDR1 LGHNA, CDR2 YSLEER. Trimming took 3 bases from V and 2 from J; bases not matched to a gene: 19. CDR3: CASSHSPVTSVIRLTDTQYF. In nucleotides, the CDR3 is TGCGCCAGCAGCCACTCCCCGGTGACTAGCGTCATCAGACTCACAGATACGCAGTATTTT.

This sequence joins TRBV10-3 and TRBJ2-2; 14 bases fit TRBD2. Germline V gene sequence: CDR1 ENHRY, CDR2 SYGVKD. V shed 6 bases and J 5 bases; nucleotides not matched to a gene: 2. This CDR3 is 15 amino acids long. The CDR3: CAIRGLAGETGELFF. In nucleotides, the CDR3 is TGTGCCATCAGGGGACTAGCGGGAGAGACCGGGGAGCTGTTTTTT.

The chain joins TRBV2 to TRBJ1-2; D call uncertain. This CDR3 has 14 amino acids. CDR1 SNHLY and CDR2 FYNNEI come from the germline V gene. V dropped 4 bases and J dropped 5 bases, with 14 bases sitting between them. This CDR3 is CASSGEGLGYGYTF. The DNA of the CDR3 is TGTGCCAGCAGTGGGGAGGGCCTGGGGTATGGCTACACCTTC. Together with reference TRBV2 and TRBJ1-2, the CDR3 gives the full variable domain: EPEVTQTPSHQVTQMGQEVILRCVPISNHLYFYWYRQILGQKVEFLVSFYNNEISEKSEIFDDQFSVERPDGSNFTLKIRSTKLEDSAMYFCASSGEGLGYGYTFGSGTRLTVV.

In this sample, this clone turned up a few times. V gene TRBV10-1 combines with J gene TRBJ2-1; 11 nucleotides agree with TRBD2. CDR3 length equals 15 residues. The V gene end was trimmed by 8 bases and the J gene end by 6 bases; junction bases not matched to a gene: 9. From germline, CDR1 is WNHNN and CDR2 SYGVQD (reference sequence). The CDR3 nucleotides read TGCGCCAGCTCCTTAGCGGGGGGGGACCCCAATGAGCAGTTCTTC. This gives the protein CASSLAGGDPNEQFF.

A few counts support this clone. The CDR3 here is CASQEEFAEKANYGYTF. The CDR3 bases are TGTGCCAGTCAAGAGGAATTCGCCGAGAAAGCTAACTATGGCTACACCTTC. The chain employs TRBV19 and TRBJ1-2; no clear D gene. The V gene's germline CDR1 is LNHDA and CDR2 SQIVND (reference sequence). The CDR3 covers 17 residues. Trimming cost V 8 bases and J 0 bases, with 22 bases left between them.